The rows below give T cell receptor beta chains drawn from one sample of a study of CD8+ T cells in alopecia areata. This table comes from immunoSEQ multiplex PCR, and its TCRdb copy is limited to in-frame clones, with some not included. The sample yields 170,000 or so clones, under 60% seen once. The sequenced sample was CD8+ T cells sorted from blood, obtained at week 24, from a patient treated with tofacitinib. The receptors come from a human donor with alopecia areata. The CDR3 runs from the conserved cysteine through the conserved F or W. D genes are given only for firm matches. For some rows the clone size is stated as once, few or many, or as a class when expanded; others skip it.

v_call: TRBV27
clone_size: -
j_call: TRBJ2-7
d_call: -
cdr3_nt: TGTGCCAGCAGTTTGCAGGGATCAGCCGAGCAGTACTTC
cdr3_aa: CASSLQGSAEQYF

v_call: TRBV6-1
clone_size: -
j_call: TRBJ2-3
d_call: TRBD1
cdr3_nt: TGTGCCAGCAGTGAAGAGGCGAGGGGGCAGGGGGCCGATACGCAGTATTTT
cdr3_aa: CASSEEARGQGADTQYF

v_call: TRBV25-1
clone_size: -
j_call: TRBJ1-1
d_call: -
cdr3_nt: TGTGCCAACAGTGAATCCGGGGTCACTGAAGCTTTCTTT
cdr3_aa: CANSESGVTEAFF

v_call: TRBV29-1
clone_size: -
j_call: TRBJ2-2
d_call: -
cdr3_nt: TGCAGCGTTGGGGCTAGCTTGAACACCGGGGAGCTGTTTTTT
cdr3_aa: CSVGASLNTGELFF

v_call: TRBV4-1
clone_size: once
j_call: TRBJ1-1
d_call: -
cdr3_nt: TGCGCCAGCAGCCAAGGGTGGGTGAGGCCAAACACTGAAGCTTTCTTT
cdr3_aa: CASSQGWVRPNTEAFF

v_call: TRBV7-9
clone_size: -
j_call: TRBJ2-5
d_call: -
cdr3_nt: TGTGCCAGCAGCTTAAGGCCCCCTGGGTTGGGAGTCCAAGAGACCCAGTACTTC
cdr3_aa: CASSLRPPGLGVQETQYF

v_call: TRBV6-1
clone_size: once
j_call: TRBJ1-1
d_call: -
cdr3_nt: TGTGCCAGCAGGCGCCGGGGCCAAAACACTGAAGCTTTCTTT
cdr3_aa: CASRRRGQNTEAFF

v_call: TRBV7-9
clone_size: -
j_call: TRBJ2-2
d_call: -
cdr3_nt: TGTGCCAGCACCCGTCGGGGGATGACCGGGGAGCTGTTTTTT
cdr3_aa: CASTRRGMTGELFF

v_call: TRBV11-2
clone_size: -
j_call: TRBJ1-1
d_call: TRBD1
cdr3_nt: TGTGCCAGCAGCTCTTCAGGGGGAACTGAAGCTTTCTTT
cdr3_aa: CASSSSGGTEAFF

v_call: TRBV6-1
clone_size: -
j_call: TRBJ1-1
d_call: -
cdr3_nt: TGTGCCACCAAGTGGGACAAAACGGGAGCTTTCTTT
cdr3_aa: CATKWDKTGAFF

v_call: TRBV15
clone_size: -
j_call: TRBJ1-6
d_call: -
cdr3_nt: TGTGCCACCAGCAGAGATAAGGCAGGTTATTCACCCCTCCACTTT
cdr3_aa: CATSRDKAGYSPLHF

v_call: TRBV5-1
clone_size: -
j_call: TRBJ2-7
d_call: -
cdr3_nt: TGCGCCAGCAGCTTGGGCGCCAACGAGCAGTACTTC
cdr3_aa: CASSLGANEQYF

v_call: TRBV30
clone_size: -
j_call: TRBJ2-3
d_call: TRBD2
cdr3_nt: TGTGCCTGGAGTATGGGACTAGCGGGTAACACAGATACGCAGTATTTT
cdr3_aa: CAWSMGLAGNTDTQYF

v_call: TRBV15
clone_size: -
j_call: TRBJ2-2
d_call: -
cdr3_nt: TGTGCCACCAGCAGAGCGCCTAGTGACACCGGGGAGCTGTTTTTT
cdr3_aa: CATSRAPSDTGELFF

v_call: TRBV6-5
clone_size: few
j_call: TRBJ2-7
d_call: TRBD2
cdr3_nt: TGTGCCAGCAGGCAACTCGGGGGGAGCTCCTACGAGCAGTACTTC
cdr3_aa: CASRQLGGSSYEQYF

v_call: TRBV2
clone_size: -
j_call: TRBJ1-6
d_call: -
cdr3_nt: TGTGCCAGCAGTGACCTCGCTACCCTCCACTTT
cdr3_aa: CASSDLATLHF

v_call: TRBV30
clone_size: -
j_call: TRBJ1-2
d_call: -
cdr3_nt: TGTGCCTGTACCGGGGGGGAGGGTCAGGATGGCTACACCTTC
cdr3_aa: CACTGGEGQDGYTF

v_call: TRBV12-5
clone_size: -
j_call: TRBJ2-1
d_call: TRBD2
cdr3_nt: TGTGCTAGTGGTTTGGTACAGACTAGCGGGGCGTACAATGAGCAGTTCTTC
cdr3_aa: CASGLVQTSGAYNEQFF

v_call: TRBV4-1
clone_size: -
j_call: TRBJ1-2
d_call: -
cdr3_nt: TGCGCCAGCAGCCAAGTTTTCCGGGGGAGTGGCTACACCTTC
cdr3_aa: CASSQVFRGSGYTF

v_call: TRBV29-1
clone_size: few
j_call: TRBJ2-1
d_call: -
cdr3_nt: TGCAGCGTTGAAGGTCAGGCAGGGGCCGCTCCTACCAACAATGAGCAGTTCTTC
cdr3_aa: CSVEGQAGAAPTNNEQFF

v_call: TRBV7-9
clone_size: -
j_call: TRBJ2-1
d_call: TRBD2
cdr3_nt: TGTGCCAGCCCGGGACTAGCGGGCCTCTACTCTAGCGCCTCCAATGAGCAGTTCTTC
cdr3_aa: CASPGLAGLYSSASNEQFF

v_call: TRBV10-3
clone_size: medium-sized
j_call: TRBJ1-2
d_call: TRBD1
cdr3_nt: TGTGCCAGTTCGGACAGGATCTATGGCTACACCTTC
cdr3_aa: CASSDRIYGYTF

v_call: TRBV6-5
clone_size: -
j_call: TRBJ2-3
d_call: TRBD2
cdr3_nt: TGTGCCAGCAGTTACCGTGGCGGGGGGGCAGATACGCAGTATTTT
cdr3_aa: CASSYRGGGADTQYF

v_call: TRBV5-1
clone_size: few
j_call: TRBJ2-1
d_call: -
cdr3_nt: TGCGCCAGCAGCTCGGTCTTGGGGCTAAGGGATGAGCAGTTCTTC
cdr3_aa: CASSSVLGLRDEQFF

v_call: TRBV9
clone_size: -
j_call: TRBJ1-2
d_call: TRBD1
cdr3_nt: TGTGCCAGCAGCCTCGCCCTCGGACAGGCCCACTATGGCTACACCTTC
cdr3_aa: CASSLALGQAHYGYTF

v_call: TRBV15
clone_size: few
j_call: TRBJ2-1
d_call: TRBD2
cdr3_nt: TGTGCCACCAGCACCCTAGCGGGGGCCGACAATGAGCAGTTCTTC
cdr3_aa: CATSTLAGADNEQFF

v_call: TRBV9
clone_size: -
j_call: TRBJ2-7
d_call: -
cdr3_nt: TGTGCCAGCAGCAAAGAGGGGGAGCAGTACTTC
cdr3_aa: CASSKEGEQYF

v_call: TRBV29-1
clone_size: -
j_call: TRBJ2-1
d_call: TRBD2
cdr3_nt: TGCAGCGTTGAAGGGACTAGCGGGGGCCGAAGGGATGAGCAGTTCTTC
cdr3_aa: CSVEGTSGGRRDEQFF

v_call: TRBV5-1
clone_size: -
j_call: TRBJ1-1
d_call: TRBD1
cdr3_nt: TGCGCCAGCAGGCAAGCCGACAGGGGGCCTCTTATGAACACTGAAGCTTTCTTT
cdr3_aa: CASRQADRGPLMNTEAFF

v_call: TRBV6-5
clone_size: -
j_call: TRBJ2-5
d_call: TRBD1
cdr3_nt: TGTGCCAGCAGTCATCAAACAGGGGTTTCAGAGACCCAGTACTTC
cdr3_aa: CASSHQTGVSETQYF

v_call: TRBV5-6
clone_size: -
j_call: TRBJ2-1
d_call: -
cdr3_nt: TGTGCCAGCAGCCCGGCGGGATATGAGCAGTTCTTC
cdr3_aa: CASSPAGYEQFF

v_call: TRBV7-9
clone_size: -
j_call: TRBJ2-7
d_call: -
cdr3_nt: TGTGCCAGCAGCTGGTACAACAGGGCTGAGGGAATGGTCGAGCAGTACTTC
cdr3_aa: CASSWYNRAEGMVEQYF

v_call: TRBV27
clone_size: -
j_call: TRBJ1-5
d_call: TRBD1
cdr3_nt: TGTGCCAGCAGGCGACTCCGGGACAGGGGAGACCAGCCCCAGCATTTT
cdr3_aa: CASRRLRDRGDQPQHF

v_call: TRBV7-9
clone_size: -
j_call: TRBJ1-1
d_call: -
cdr3_nt: TGTGCCAGCAGCTTACTGGCGGTGAAGAACACTGAAGCTTTCTTT
cdr3_aa: CASSLLAVKNTEAFF

v_call: TRBV30
clone_size: -
j_call: TRBJ1-3
d_call: -
cdr3_nt: TGTGCCTGGACGGGCTCTGGAAACACCATATATTTT
cdr3_aa: CAWTGSGNTIYF

v_call: TRBV4-1
clone_size: few
j_call: TRBJ1-1
d_call: -
cdr3_nt: TGCGCCAGCCTAGACAGGAACACTGAAGCTTTCTTT
cdr3_aa: CASLDRNTEAFF

v_call: TRBV13
clone_size: -
j_call: TRBJ2-7
d_call: -
cdr3_nt: TGTGCCAGCAGCCGTAGCGACGAGCAGTACTTC
cdr3_aa: CASSRSDEQYF